This T cell receptor (beta chain) comes out of a study of control samples from healthy donors and cancer patients. CDR3 length: 15 residues. CDR1 is MNHEY and CDR2 is SMNVEV in the germline V gene (reference sequence). V lost 0 bases to trimming and J lost 1 base, with 9 bases between them. Some clones are missing from TCRdb's copy, which holds only in-frame ones; the method was immunoSEQ multiplex PCR. The sample has more than 100,000 clones; around 88% are singletons. The sample comprised blood. This TCR came from a man aged 35 to 55 in good health. The chain carries TRBV27 and TRBJ1-1; unclear D gene. The DNA of the CDR3 is TGTGCCAGCAGTTTATCGGGCAGAGCGAACACTGAAGCTTTCTTT. This translates into CASSLSGRANTEAFF.